This T cell receptor beta chain was sequenced in a study of early T cells in non-severe SARS-CoV-2 infection. For the study at large: Sequenced material consisted of bulk RNA (from unsorted whole blood), and chains were unpaired.

Ten or more counts support this clonotype. The ends were cut back, 5 bases at V and 8 bases at J, with 15 bases in the middle. Germline V gives CDR1 SGHVS, CDR2 FNYEAQ. The CDR3 has 13 amino acids. In the library, individual cDNA molecules carried attached unique molecular identifiers. TCRdb re-derived calls from the 5' RACE reads in MiXCR, one entry per CDR3 protein. There are some 54,000 distinct CDR3 sequences in the sample; roughly a tenth occur only once, and 8% to 9% lies in the top ten. What was sequenced was whole blood. The chain is built from TRBV7-6 and TRBJ1-2; no definite D call. This receptor was identified in an adult who was a healthcare worker with PCR-confirmed SARS-CoV-2 infection or an uninfected control (not recorded which). The CDR3 DNA is TGTGCCAGCAGCCCGCCACAAGCAAGGGGCTACACCTTC. Its protein product is CASSPPQARGYTF.